This TCR beta chain is drawn from a study of PD-L1 blockade in urothelial cancer. The V and J ends lost 5 bases and 0 bases respectively, with 13 bases between them. The CDR3 loop spans 15 amino acids. CDR1 is SGHAT, CDR2 FQNNGV, per germline. Only in-frame clones appear in the TCRdb table, and some are missing; sequencing was by immunoSEQ multiplex PCR. This sample has 50,000 to 65,000 clones; around 84% occur once, and the top ten carry 2.5% to 3%. This chain joins TRBV11-2 and TRBJ1-1, with D tentatively TRBD1 (6 bases). This clonotype was obtained from a man aged 45 to 65 with urothelial cancer. The sequenced sample was PBMCs, obtained around atezolizumab (anti-PD-L1) treatment. The CDR3 loop is CASSPGAGVNTEAFF. Written as DNA, the CDR3 is TGTGCCAGCAGCCCAGGGGCGGGGGTGAACACTGAAGCTTTCTTT.